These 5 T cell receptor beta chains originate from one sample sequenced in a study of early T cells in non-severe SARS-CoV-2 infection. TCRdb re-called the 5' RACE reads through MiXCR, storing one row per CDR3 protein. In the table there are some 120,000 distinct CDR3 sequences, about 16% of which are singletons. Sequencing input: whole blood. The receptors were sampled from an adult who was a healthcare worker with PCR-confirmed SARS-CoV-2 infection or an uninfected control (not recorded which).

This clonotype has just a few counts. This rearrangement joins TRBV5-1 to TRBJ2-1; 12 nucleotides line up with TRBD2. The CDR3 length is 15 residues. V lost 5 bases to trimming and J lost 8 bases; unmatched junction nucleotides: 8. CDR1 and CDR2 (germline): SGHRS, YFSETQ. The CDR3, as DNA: TGCGCCAGCAGTTTTGGACTAGCGGGGAGAGATGAGCAGTTCTTC. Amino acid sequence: CASSFGLAGRDEQFF.

As DNA, the CDR3 is TGTGCCAGTAGTACCCGACAGGATGGCTACACCTTC. Translated: CASSTRQDGYTF. The chain is built from TRBV19 and TRBJ1-2; TRBD1 might be the D (6 bases). V was clipped by 4 bases and J by 6 bases, with 9 bases between them. Looked up from germline, CDR1 is LNHDA and CDR2 is SQIVND (reference sequence). CDR3 length equals 12 residues.

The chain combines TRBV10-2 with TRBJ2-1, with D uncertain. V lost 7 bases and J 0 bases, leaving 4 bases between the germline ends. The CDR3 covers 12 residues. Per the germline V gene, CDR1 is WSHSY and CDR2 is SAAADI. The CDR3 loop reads CASTSSYNEQFF. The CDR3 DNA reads TGCGCCAGCACTAGCTCCTACAATGAGCAGTTCTTC.

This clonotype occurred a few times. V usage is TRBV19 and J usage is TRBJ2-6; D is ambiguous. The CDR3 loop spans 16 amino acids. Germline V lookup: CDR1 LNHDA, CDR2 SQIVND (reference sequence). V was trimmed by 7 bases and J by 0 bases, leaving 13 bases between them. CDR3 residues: CASNPVRSSGANVLTF. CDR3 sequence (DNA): TGTGCCAGTAACCCGGTCAGAAGCTCTGGGGCCAACGTCCTGACTTTC.

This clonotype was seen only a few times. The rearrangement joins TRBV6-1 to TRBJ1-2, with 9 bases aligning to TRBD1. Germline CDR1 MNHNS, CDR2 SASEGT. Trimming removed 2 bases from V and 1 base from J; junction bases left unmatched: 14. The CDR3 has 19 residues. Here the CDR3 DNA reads TGTGCCAGCAGTGAACCGGACAGGGGAGTCGGGAGAGTTAACTATGGCTACACCTTC. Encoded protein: CASSEPDRGVGRVNYGYTF.